Listed below are T cell receptor beta chains from one sample, sequenced in a study of T cell responses to AZD1222 COVID-19 vaccine. Only in-frame clones appear in the TCRdb table, and some are missing; sequencing was by immunoSEQ multiplex PCR. This sample has 90,000 to 120,000 clones, with more than 70% found just once. The sequencing used peripheral blood, collected on day 0 of AZD1222 vaccination. All receptors derive from an adult in good health. CDR3s include the opening cysteine and the closing phenylalanine or tryptophan. The D gene is left open where the match is weak. Not all rows give a size; the values are once, few, many and, for expanded clones, a class.

v_gene	j_gene	d_gene	abundance	CDR3nt	CDR3aa
TRBV27	TRBJ1-1	-	-	TGTGCCAGCAGTTTAGAGGGAAGGACCACTGAAGCTTTCTTT	CASSLEGRTTEAFF
TRBV27	TRBJ1-4	-	-	TGTGCCAGCAGTTTGATCGGGGGAAAACTGTTTTTT	CASSLIGGKLFF
TRBV5-1	TRBJ1-2	-	-	TGCGCCAGCAGCGGTGGACAGACTCCTCGGTATGGCTACACCTTC	CASSGGQTPRYGYTF
TRBV10-3	TRBJ1-2	-	-	TGTGCCATCAACGGGGGTAATAGAGGAGGCTACACCTTC	CAINGGNRGGYTF
TRBV5-6	TRBJ2-2	TRBD2	-	TGTGCCAGCAGCTTCGCCGGGAGGCCAACCGGGGAGCTGTTTTTT	CASSFAGRPTGELFF
TRBV11-2	TRBJ1-1	-	-	TGTGCCAGCAGCTTAGGGGGGGAGCCGACCCAACAGGGCGGTAGGGCTTTCTTT	CASSLGGEPTQQGGRAFF
TRBV28	TRBJ1-1	-	-	TGTGCCAGCAATTCCAGGGCAGAGCTGAACACTGAAGCTTTCTTT	CASNSRAELNTEAFF
TRBV4-3	TRBJ2-5	-	-	TGCGCCAGCAGCCAAGAAATTCAAGGAGGGGAGACCCAGTACTTC	CASSQEIQGGETQYF
TRBV5-1	TRBJ2-5	-	once	TGCGCCAGCAGCCCGGGCCCCCGGGGGGAGACCCAGTACTTC	CASSPGPRGETQYF
TRBV5-1	TRBJ2-7	-	-	TGCGCCAGCAGCTTGGGTGGGGAAGGCGGGTACGAGCAGTACTTC	CASSLGGEGGYEQYF
TRBV28	TRBJ2-7	TRBD2	-	TGTGCCACTTGGAGGGGGAGCGGGAGCGCCTACGAGCAGTACTTC	CATWRGSGSAYEQYF
TRBV11-2	TRBJ2-2	TRBD2	-	TGTGCCAGCAGCCTAGCGGGGGTAAACACCGGGGAGCTGTTTTTT	CASSLAGVNTGELFF
TRBV12-3/TRBV12-4	TRBJ2-5	-	-	TGTGCCAGCACCGAGACTAGGGTGGAGACCCAGTACTTC	CASTETRVETQYF
TRBV6-5	TRBJ2-7	-	-	TGTGCCAGCAGCACTACCCCTCCCCCGGCCTACGAGCAGTACTTC	CASSTTPPPAYEQYF
TRBV28	TRBJ2-2	-	few	TGTGCCAGCCTTCAGCGAACGAACACCGGGGAGCTGTTTTTT	CASLQRTNTGELFF
TRBV7-3	TRBJ1-1	-	once	TGTGCCAGCAGGACTCCGGAGGGCAGTCGCGAAGGCACTGAAGCTTTCTTT	CASRTPEGSREGTEAFF
TRBV5-1	TRBJ2-7	-	-	TGCGCCAGCAGCTCCGTCCTGGCGGGACCAAGCTCCTACGAGCAGTACTTC	CASSSVLAGPSSYEQYF
TRBV11-2	TRBJ1-1	-	-	TGTGCCAGCAGCTCGCCGCCAGGGGCCCCTGAAGCTTTCTTT	CASSSPPGAPEAFF
TRBV12-3/TRBV12-4	TRBJ2-5	-	-	TGTGCCAGCAGTTTAAGTACCGGAGAGACCCAGTACTTC	CASSLSTGETQYF
TRBV11-3	TRBJ2-5	TRBD2	-	TGTGCCAGCAGCTCCGTAGCGGGGCAAGAGACCCAGTACTTC	CASSSVAGQETQYF
TRBV6-2/TRBV6-3	TRBJ2-7	-	-	TGTGCCAGCAGTTACGGGGGGGCTAGATACGAGCAGTACTTC	CASSYGGARYEQYF
TRBV29-1	TRBJ2-2	-	-	TGCAGCGTTGACGGCGGGCAGGGTGGGAACACCGGGGAGCTGTTTTTT	CSVDGGQGGNTGELFF
TRBV5-1	TRBJ1-4	TRBD1	-	TGCGCCAGCAGCGTCGGCCAGGGGGGACGGGGTAATGAAAAACTGTTTTTT	CASSVGQGGRGNEKLFF
TRBV11-2	TRBJ1-2	-	-	TGTGCCAGCAGCTTTCCGATCGGGAGTGGCTACACCTTC	CASSFPIGSGYTF
TRBV27	TRBJ2-1	-	-	TGTGCCAGCAGTTTACATAGCGGCTCCTACAATGAGCAGTTCTTC	CASSLHSGSYNEQFF
TRBV18	TRBJ1-1	-	once	TGTGCCAGCTCCCGAGAGAACACTGAAGCTTTCTTT	CASSRENTEAFF
TRBV19	TRBJ2-7	-	-	TGTGCCAGTAGTATAGCGAGCGGTCTTTACGAGCAGTACTTC	CASSIASGLYEQYF
TRBV7-9	TRBJ2-5	TRBD2	-	TGTGCCAGCAGCCCTGGGACTAGCGGAATGCAAGAGACCCAGTACTTC	CASSPGTSGMQETQYF
TRBV7-2	TRBJ1-5	-	-	TGTGCCAGCAGCTTAGGTTTTACGACAGATAATCAGCCCCAGCATTTT	CASSLGFTTDNQPQHF
TRBV18	TRBJ2-5	TRBD1	-	TGTGCCAGCTCACGGACTGTGTTGGCAGGGGGAGACCAAGAGACCCAGTACTTC	CASSRTVLAGGDQETQYF
TRBV2	TRBJ2-7	TRBD2	-	TGTGCCAGCAAAACTAGCGGGAGGGTCTACGAGCAGTACTTC	CASKTSGRVYEQYF
TRBV7-3	TRBJ1-3	-	-	TGTGCCAGCAGTCCCGGGGTACAAATGGCTGGAAACACCATATATTTT	CASSPGVQMAGNTIYF
TRBV19	TRBJ1-1	TRBD1	-	TGTGCCAGTAGTGGGGGACAGGGTGGGAAGGCTTTCTTT	CASSGGQGGKAFF
TRBV6-2/TRBV6-3	TRBJ1-5	-	-	TGTGCCAGCAGTTATTCGGGGACAAGCGTGTATAGCAATCAGCCCCAGCATTTT	CASSYSGTSVYSNQPQHF
TRBV15	TRBJ2-1	TRBD2	-	TGTGCCACCAGCAGAGGACTAGCGGGAGGGGGGGAGCAGTTCTTC	CATSRGLAGGGEQFF
TRBV27	TRBJ1-5	-	-	TGTGCCAGCAGTTTATTCAGGGGACACCAGCCCCAGCATTTT	CASSLFRGHQPQHF
TRBV28	TRBJ1-2	TRBD1	-	TGTGCCAATTCGGACAGGGTCGCAGGCGGCTACACCTTC	CANSDRVAGGYTF
TRBV19	TRBJ2-5	TRBD2	once	TGTGCCAGTCGACTAGCGGGAGGTCCGGAGACCCAGTACTTC	CASRLAGGPETQYF
TRBV19	TRBJ2-7	TRBD2	-	TGTGCCAGTAGTGTGCTAGCGGGGTCCCTCGAGCAGTACTTC	CASSVLAGSLEQYF
TRBV2	TRBJ2-5	-	-	TGTGCCAGCAGTGTCGGCACGGGAGAGACCCAGTACTTC	CASSVGTGETQYF
TRBV19	TRBJ1-2	TRBD1	-	TGTGCCAGTAGCACGGACAGGGGAAACTATGGCTACACCTTC	CASSTDRGNYGYTF